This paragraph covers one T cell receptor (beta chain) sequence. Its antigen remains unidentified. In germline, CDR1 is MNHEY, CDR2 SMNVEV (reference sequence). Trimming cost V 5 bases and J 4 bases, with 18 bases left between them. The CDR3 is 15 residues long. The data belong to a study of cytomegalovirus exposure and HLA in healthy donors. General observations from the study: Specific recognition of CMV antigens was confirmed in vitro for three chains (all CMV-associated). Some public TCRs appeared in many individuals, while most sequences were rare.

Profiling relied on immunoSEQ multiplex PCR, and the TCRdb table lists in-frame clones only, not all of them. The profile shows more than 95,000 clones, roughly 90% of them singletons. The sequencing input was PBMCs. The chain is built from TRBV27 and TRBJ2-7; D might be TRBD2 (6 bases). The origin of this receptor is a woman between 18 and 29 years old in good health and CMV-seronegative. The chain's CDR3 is CASSALAPNPYEQYF. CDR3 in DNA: TGTGCCAGCAGTGCACTAGCACCGAATCCATACGAGCAGTACTTC.